This TCR beta chain was sequenced for a study of shared clonotypes between healthy human individuals. The germline CDR1 and CDR2 sequences are SGDLS and YYNGEE. The CDR3 consists of 17 residues. The V end lost 0 bases, the J end lost 0 bases, and 12 bases lay between the germline ends. Findings and caveats of the study: Naive CD4 clonotypes overlapped across a handful of donors at roughly 5%. Only blood was sampled; tissue repertoires likely differ.

A note on this clone: Antigen unknown.

TCRdb's copy holds only in-frame clones and misses some; the assay was immunoSEQ multiplex PCR. The data contain approximately 1.1 million clones, around 78% of them seen just once; the ten biggest clones take up 0.5% to 0.6%. The source is a man between 18 and 29 years old in good health. Some clones in this sample may be carry-over from other donors' samples. V is TRBV9 and J is TRBJ2-2; D is uncertain. The sample consisted of memory CD4+ T cells from PBMCs. Subset of the sample: CD45RA-negative fraction. The chain's CDR3 is CASSVVLGPANTGELFF. The CDR3 nucleotides are TGTGCCAGCAGCGTAGTATTAGGACCCGCGAACACCGGGGAGCTGTTTTTT.